Given below is one TCR beta chain in context. The antigen is undetermined. The data are from a study of CD8+CD57+ T cells in acquired aplastic anemia. Study details: Roughly 3.1 ug was the average amount of DNA from sorted CD4+ and CD8+ cells. Regarding the study as a whole: Researchers report that twenty-nine CD8+ CDR3 sequences appeared in both patients and controls. Simpson's diversity of CD8+ cells was not significantly different in patients compared with controls.

CD8+CD57+ cell expansion, shown by flow cytometry, had occurred in the patients selected for sequencing. When blood sampling took place, the patients had received no therapy. V shed 1 base and J shed 7 bases, with 19 bases lying between them. This CDR3 has 16 amino acids. The germline gives CDR1 MNHNS, CDR2 SASEGT. Genomic DNA constituted the template upon which TCR beta VDJ and CDR3 profiling was performed. TCRdb analysed the reads with MiXCR anew, one entry per CDR3 protein. The sample consists of around 200,000 distinct CDR3 sequences, around 50% of them appearing once. The chain carries TRBV6-1 and TRBJ2-5; tentative D call: TRBD2 (6 bases). The specimen sequenced was sorted CD4+, CD8+, or CD8+CD57+ T cells (not recorded which) from PBMCs. The receptor comes from a human donor with aplastic anemia. As DNA, the CDR3 is TGTGCCAGCAGTGAAGTGGTGGGGGGTCGTGCTGGGACCCAGTACTTC. Translated: CASSEVVGGRAGTQYF.